The clone carrying this T cell receptor (beta chain) is a singleton in its sample. Antigen unknown. The data derive from a study of shared clonotypes between healthy human individuals. General study points: Naive subsets generally had larger estimated richness than memory subsets.

TCRdb's copy holds only in-frame clones and misses some; the assay was immunoSEQ multiplex PCR. The repertoire holds 1.6 million or so clones, with roughly 96% as singletons. Trimming cost V 0 bases and J 0 bases, with 15 bases left between them. Germline-derived CDR1 and CDR2 are SGHVS and FQNEAQ. This CDR3 spans 18 amino acids. The receptor's source is a man aged 30 to 45 in good health. The chain carries TRBV7-8 and TRBJ2-4; possibly TRBD1 or TRBD2 for D (5 bases each). The material sequenced was naive CD4+ T cells sorted from blood. The subset is: CD45RA+ positively selected. The CDR3: CASSLAPVGTQAKNIQYF. The DNA for the CDR3 is TGTGCCAGCAGCTTAGCGCCGGTTGGGACCCAAGCCAAAAACATTCAGTACTTC.